The 10 T cell receptor beta chains below come from one sample, sequenced in a study of blood T cell repertoires in COVID-19. Profiled with immunoSEQ multiplex PCR; TCRdb holds only in-frame clones, not every one. The data hold roughly 40,000 clones, with about 86% observed a single time. The specimen was peripheral blood. Receptors were obtained from a man aged 70-80 years with acute or convalescent COVID-19.

V gene TRBV6-5 combines with J gene TRBJ1-1; 7 bases are a match to TRBD1. The CDR3 runs to 15 residues. CDR1 MNHEY and CDR2 SVGAGI come from the germline V gene. V gave up 2 bases and J gave up 1 base; unmatched junction bases: 4. For the CDR3, the DNA is TGTGCCAGCAGTTACCTCAGGGGGAAGAACACTGAAGCTTTCTTT. Encoded protein: CASSYLRGKNTEAFF.

Only one count was recorded for this clone. This rearrangement joins TRBV5-4 to TRBJ1-3, with 7 bases aligning to TRBD1. This CDR3 contains 14 residues. Looked up from germline, CDR1 is SGHNT and CDR2 is YYREEE (reference sequence). V gave up 2 bases and J gave up 4 bases; unmatched junction bases: 3. CDR3 bases: TGTGCCAGCAGCTTAACAGGGGTCGGAAACACCATATATTTT. It codes for CASSLTGVGNTIYF. Based on the CDR3 plus reference TRBV5-4 and TRBJ1-3, the full variable domain is ETGVTQSPTHLIKTRGQQVTLRCSSQSGHNTVSWYQQALGQGPQFIFQYYREEENGRGNFPPRFSGLQFPNYSSELNVNALELDDSALYLCASSLTGVGNTIYFGEGSWLTVV.

The table lists this clone with a few counts. The chain carries TRBV6-5 and TRBJ2-5; 8 positions match TRBD2. The CDR3 is 14 residues long. With 5 bases clipped from V and 4 bases from J, the junction kept 6 bases outside the gene matches. Germline lookup yields CDR1 MNHEY and CDR2 SVGAGI. CDR3 protein: CASSTGGLGETQYF. DNA for the CDR3: TGTGCCAGCAGTACGGGGGGGCTAGGAGAGACCCAGTACTTC.

The chain combines TRBV19 with TRBJ2-7; 8 bases match TRBD2. Germline CDR1 is LNHDA and CDR2 is SQIVND (reference sequence). CDR3 length equals 15 residues. J gave up 0 bases and V 5 bases, and 6 bases lay outside the gene matches. CDR3 sequence reads: CASSSLAGNSYEQYF. The CDR3 DNA is TGTGCCAGTAGTTCCTTAGCGGGAAACTCCTACGAGCAGTACTTC.

The CDR3 loop reads CASSIRGYSGELFF. The CDR3 region has the DNA TGTGCCAGTAGTATCCGAGGGTATTCCGGGGAGCTGTTTTTT. This chain uses TRBV19 with TRBJ2-2; possibly TRBD2 for D (5 bases). From germline, CDR1 is LNHDA and CDR2 SQIVND (reference sequence). Trimming pared 3 bases from V and 6 bases from J, leaving 11 bases between. This CDR3 region has 14 residues.

V and J are TRBV18 and TRBJ2-4, with D possibly matching TRBD2 (5 bases). Trimming took off 2 bases at V and 7 bases at J, with 9 bases between the two ends. In germline, CDR1 is KGHSH, CDR2 LQKENI. CDR3 length: 13 amino acids. This chain's CDR3 is CASSPFRGNIQYF. CDR3 DNA sequence: TGTGCCAGCTCACCATTTAGAGGGAACATTCAGTACTTC.

V is TRBV6-5 and J is TRBJ2-1, with D possibly being TRBD2 (5 bases). The CDR3 spans 13 residues. Germline CDR1 MNHEY, CDR2 SVGAGI. Trimming took 8 bases from V and 6 from J, leaving 14 bases between them. CDR3 sequence: CASEGGLTNEQFF. DNA for the CDR3: TGTGCCAGCGAGGGCGGGCTAACCAATGAGCAGTTCTTC.

The V and J genes are TRBV7-6 and TRBJ1-3; TRBD1 matches 7 bases. Germline CDR1 and CDR2: SGHVS and FNYEAQ. This CDR3 region has 16 residues. V was pared by 3 bases and J by 2 bases, with 7 bases of the junction left unmatched. The CDR3 reads CASSFPEGGTGNTIYF. The CDR3 DNA is TGTGCCAGCAGCTTCCCGGAAGGGGGCACTGGAAACACCATATATTTT.

The CDR3 nucleotides read TGTGCCAGCTGTAGGGGAGGGCAGTCGGCAGATACGCAGTATTTT. This codes for CASCRGGQSADTQYF. V gene TRBV6-5 combines with J gene TRBJ2-3; 7 nucleotides match TRBD2. In germline, CDR1 is MNHEY, CDR2 SVGAGI. The V gene end was trimmed by 8 bases and the J gene end by 4 bases; junction bases not matched to a gene: 12. The CDR3 runs to 15 residues.

CDR3: CASRDPGVVSNEQFF. The DNA for the CDR3 is TGTGCCAGCAGAGACCCCGGGGTAGTCTCCAATGAGCAGTTCTTC. The chain carries TRBV25-1 and TRBJ2-1; a possible D gene is TRBD2 (5 bases). Trimming removed 6 bases at V and 6 bases at J, with 18 bases between. Germline-derived CDR1 and CDR2 are MGHDK and SYGVNS. The CDR3 loop spans 15 amino acids.